This TCR beta chain was recovered during a study of cytomegalovirus exposure and HLA in healthy donors. The CDR3 is 17 residues long. The V gene's germline CDR1 is LGHNA and CDR2 YNFKEQ. With V trimmed by 2 bases and J by 1 base, 5 bases remained unmatched. Regarding the study as a whole: Because they were indistinguishable, some V segments, including TRBV6-2 and TRBV6-3, were excluded. A few chains tied to CMV proved CMV antigen-specific in vitro.

For this clone: What it binds is not known.

This PCR relied on a set of 60 Vbeta primers and 13 Jbeta primers. Assay used: immunoSEQ multiplex PCR; TCRdb lists only in-frame clones, some missing. The table includes about 110,000 clones, 65% to 90% detected once. The sequence was obtained from a woman aged 25-40 years in good health and CMV-seronegative. The chain has TRBV4-2 and TRBJ2-6, with 7 positions matching TRBD1. Specimen: PBMCs. For the CDR3, the DNA is TGTGCCAGCAGCCAAAACAGGGGTCCATCTGGGGCCAACGTCCTGACTTTC. Translating gives CASSQNRGPSGANVLTF.